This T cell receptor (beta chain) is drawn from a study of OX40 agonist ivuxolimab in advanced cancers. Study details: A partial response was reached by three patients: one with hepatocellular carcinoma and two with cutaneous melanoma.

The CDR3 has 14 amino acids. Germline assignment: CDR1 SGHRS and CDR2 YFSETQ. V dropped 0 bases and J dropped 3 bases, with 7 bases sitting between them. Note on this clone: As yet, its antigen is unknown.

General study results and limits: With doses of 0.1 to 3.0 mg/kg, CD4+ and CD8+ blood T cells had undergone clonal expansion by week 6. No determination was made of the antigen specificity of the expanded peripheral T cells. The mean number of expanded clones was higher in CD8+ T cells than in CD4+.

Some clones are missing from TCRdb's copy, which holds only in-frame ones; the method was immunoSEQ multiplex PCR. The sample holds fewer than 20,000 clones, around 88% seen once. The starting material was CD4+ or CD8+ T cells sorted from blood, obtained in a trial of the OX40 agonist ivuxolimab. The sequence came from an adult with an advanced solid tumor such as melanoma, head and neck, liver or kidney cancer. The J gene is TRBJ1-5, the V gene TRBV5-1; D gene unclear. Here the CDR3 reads CASSLGDINQPQHF. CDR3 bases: TGCGCCAGCAGCTTGGGCGACATCAATCAGCCCCAGCATTTT.